This is a list of T cell receptor beta chains from one sample in a study of cytomegalovirus exposure and HLA in healthy donors. Generated by immunoSEQ multiplex PCR, the TCRdb table keeps only in-frame clones and is missing some. The sample holds around 210,000 clones; over 75% are singletons and the top ten take less than 3.5%. Sequenced sample: PBMCs. All receptors derive from a young woman in good health and CMV-seronegative. The CDR3 runs from the conserved cysteine through the conserved F or W. Each record gives: CDR3 protein, CDR3 DNA, D gene, clone size, J gene, V gene. D genes are given only for firm matches. Not every row has a clone size; where given, it reads once, few, many or a size class.

CASSPYDHGQFF	TGTGCCAGCTCACCCTACGATCACGGTCAGTTCTTC	-	-	TRBJ2-1	TRBV18
CASSAVQGAKVYEQYF	TGTGCCAGCAGCGCAGTACAGGGGGCTAAAGTCTACGAGCAGTACTTC	TRBD1	-	TRBJ2-7	TRBV7-9
CASSTGTGSVDTQYF	TGTGCCAGCAGTACCGGGACAGGGTCAGTAGATACGCAGTATTTT	TRBD1	-	TRBJ2-3	TRBV28
CASSLVTLAGETQYF	TGTGCCAGCAGCTTGGTGACACTAGCGGGAGAGACCCAGTACTTC	TRBD2	-	TRBJ2-5	TRBV7-2
CASSVLLSGSGNTIYF	TGTGCCAGCAGCGTCCTCCTTTCGGGTTCTGGAAACACCATATATTTT	-	few	TRBJ1-3	TRBV9
CASSFGQGDTQYF	TGTGCCAGCAGCTTCGGACAGGGGGATACGCAGTATTTT	TRBD1	once	TRBJ2-3	TRBV7-8
CAISKDRDNYGYTF	TGTGCCATCAGTAAGGACAGGGACAACTATGGCTACACCTTC	TRBD1	-	TRBJ1-2	TRBV10-3
CASKPPGTGLRSEPQHF	TGTGCCAGCAAGCCCCCCGGGACAGGGCTTCGAAGTGAGCCCCAGCATTTT	TRBD1	-	TRBJ1-5	TRBV28
CASGGRNSNQPQHF	TGTGCCAGCGGAGGGCGGAATAGCAATCAGCCCCAGCATTTT	-	-	TRBJ1-5	TRBV6-1
CAWRRLAGTYEQYF	TGTGCCTGGCGGAGACTAGCGGGGACCTACGAGCAGTACTTC	TRBD2	-	TRBJ2-7	TRBV30
CSAGTGANSPLHF	TGCAGCGCTGGGACAGGGGCGAATTCACCCCTCCACTTT	TRBD1	-	TRBJ1-6	TRBV29-1
CASSLSGAYYNEQFF	TGCGCCAGCAGCCTTAGCGGGGCTTACTACAATGAGCAGTTCTTC	TRBD2	-	TRBJ2-1	TRBV4-1
CASSQARGGEAFF	TGTGCCAGCAGCCAAGCCAGGGGAGGGGAAGCTTTCTTT	-	-	TRBJ1-1	TRBV4-2
CASSQDRLAGGRSTQYF	TGTGCCAGCAGCCAAGATAGACTAGCGGGGGGACGGAGTACGCAGTATTTT	TRBD2	-	TRBJ2-3	TRBV4-2
CASSRTRLAGEGNTQYF	TGTGCCAGCAGCCGAACACGACTAGCGGGAGAGGGAAATACGCAGTATTTT	TRBD2	-	TRBJ2-3	TRBV7-9
CASSYNRLSGEQYF	TGCGCCAGCAGCTACAACAGGTTATCGGGCGAGCAGTACTTC	-	-	TRBJ2-7	TRBV5-1